One TCR beta chain is described in this entry. J lost 5 bases, V lost 6 bases, and 6 bases had no gene match. CDR1 is SNHLY, CDR2 FYNNEI, per germline. This CDR3 comprises 15 residues. The data derive from a study of control samples from healthy donors and cancer patients. Repertoires were generated with immunoSEQ multiplex PCR, while TCRdb's copy carries only in-frame clones and drops some. The table includes 100,000 to 150,000 clones, roughly nine tenths detected once. Sequencing was done on a sample of blood. V usage is TRBV2 and J usage is TRBJ1-6; 8 bases agree with TRBD1. The origin of this receptor is a woman aged 18-35 years in good health. DNA of the CDR3: TGTGCCAGCAGAAGACAGGGGATTAATAATTCACCCCTCCACTTT. Its protein product is CASRRQGINNSPLHF.